This T cell receptor beta chain came from a study of T-cell memory formation after mild COVID-19. Findings of the study overall: There was no confirmation that second-wave clones peaking on day 37 were SARS-CoV-2 specific. Within pre-infection memory, some responding clones were found, suggesting cross-reactive memory joined. Contracting CD8+ clones were enriched in EMRA, CD4+ mainly in CM and EM.

TCR alpha and TCR beta cDNA libraries carrying sample barcodes and UMIs came from 5'RACE with constant-segment primers. One entry per CDR3 protein results from TCRdb running MiXCR on the 5' RACE reads. The sample consists of approximately 400,000 distinct CDR3 sequences, more than 20% of them appearing once. Looked up from germline, CDR1 is GTSNPN and CDR2 is SVGIG (reference sequence). V dropped 5 bases and J dropped 2 bases, with 16 bases sitting between them. The CDR3 is made up of 14 amino acids. Points on this clonotype: Antigen: not known.

The receptor's source is an adult woman who had mild COVID-19 (a few samples of this study predate the infection). Cell type and time point are not known. The sample comprised PBMCs or a T cell subset sorted from them (not recorded which). V gene TRBV30 combines with J gene TRBJ2-7; D is unresolved. The CDR3 loop is CAWRIDSPPYEQYF. The CDR3 DNA sequence: TGTGCCTGGCGGATCGACTCCCCTCCCTACGAGCAGTACTTC. The whole variable domain, filled in from reference TRBV30 and TRBJ2-7, reads SQTIHQWPATLVQPVGSPLSLECTVEGTSNPNLYWYRQAAGRGLQLLFYSVGIGQISSEVPQNLSASRPQDRQFILSSKKLLLSDSGFYLCAWRIDSPPYEQYFGPGTRLTVT.